This T cell receptor beta chain was observed in a study of shared clonotypes between healthy human individuals. Study-level findings and limits: Clonotypes not shared had lower generation probabilities than those common to all four donors. Sorted-subset sequencing was shown by rarefaction to be incomplete despite large depth. On the whole, naive subsets had larger estimated richness than memory subsets had.

Germline trimming cut 5 bases from V and 8 bases from J; bases unmatched to any gene: 9. Germline V gene lookup returns CDR1 SNHLY and CDR2 FYNNEI. This CDR3 spans 15 amino acids. Naive CD8 isolation took CD45RO-negative cells positively selected for CCR7 and excluded terminally differentiated effector memory CD45RA+ cells. With respect to this clone: Antigen unknown.

The table came from immunoSEQ multiplex PCR; TCRdb's copy has only in-frame clones and leaves some out. The profile shows roughly 590,000 clones, less than 97% of them singletons. The material sequenced was naive CD8+ T cells sorted from blood. The receptor was derived from a woman aged 25 to 39 in good health. The chain carries TRBV2 and TRBJ2-1; 10 bases agree with TRBD1. CDR3 sequence: CASSRSTGTGDEQFF. In DNA, the CDR3 is TGTGCCAGCAGTCGCTCCACCGGGACAGGGGATGAGCAGTTCTTC.